Presented here are 5 T cell receptor beta chains from one specimen sequenced in a study of shared clonotypes between healthy human individuals. Repertoires were generated with immunoSEQ multiplex PCR, while TCRdb's copy carries only in-frame clones and drops some. In the table there are 500,000 to 550,000 clones, around 96% of which are singletons. Sequences were obtained from naive CD4+ T cells sorted from blood. This sample's subset: CD45RA+ positively selected. Source of these receptors: a woman aged 25 to 45 in good health.

The CDR3 coding sequence is TGTGCCAGCTCACCACCGGGAGGGCCGATCACAGATACGCAGTATTTT. This gives the protein CASSPPGGPITDTQYF. The chain has TRBV18 and TRBJ2-3; 7 bases match TRBD2. Losses at the gene ends were 0 bases for V and 2 bases for J; bases not matched to a gene: 5. The CDR3 loop spans 16 amino acids. CDR1 KGHSH and CDR2 LQKENI come from the germline V gene.

The rearrangement links TRBV7-8 to TRBJ2-5, with D tentatively TRBD2 (5 bases). The V and J ends lost 3 bases and 5 bases respectively, with 10 bases between them. Germline V gene lookup returns CDR1 SGHVS and CDR2 FQNEAQ. The CDR3 has 13 residues. CDR3 nucleotides: TGTGCCAGCAGCTTTGGGGAGAAGGAGACCCAGTACTTC. Amino acids: CASSFGEKETQYF.

V gene TRBV2 combines with J gene TRBJ2-6, with a possible D match to TRBD2 (6 bases). This CDR3 is 15 amino acids long. Germline CDR1 is SNHLY and CDR2 is FYNNEI. V lost 6 bases, J lost 0 bases, and 9 bases lay in between. The CDR3 spells CASRDGSSGANVLTF. As DNA, the CDR3 is TGTGCCAGCAGGGACGGGAGCTCTGGGGCCAACGTCCTGACTTTC.

V gene TRBV4-2 combines with J gene TRBJ1-2; D unresolved. The germline V gene has CDR1 LGHNA and CDR2 YNFKEQ. V lost 0 bases to trimming and J lost 5 bases, with 7 bases between them. CDR3 length: 13 amino acids. The CDR3 DNA reads as TGTGCCAGCAGCCAAGAAGGAAATTATGGCTACACCTTC. This gives the protein CASSQEGNYGYTF.

This chain connects TRBV19 to TRBJ1-2, with D possibly TRBD1 on 6 matching bases. The CDR3 has 14 residues. Germline-derived CDR1 and CDR2 are LNHDA and SQIVND (reference sequence). Deletions cut 6 bases from V and 0 bases from J, with 11 bases between. This CDR3 reads CASRGDTANYGYTF. CDR3 sequence (DNA): TGTGCCAGTAGAGGGGACACAGCTAACTATGGCTACACCTTC.